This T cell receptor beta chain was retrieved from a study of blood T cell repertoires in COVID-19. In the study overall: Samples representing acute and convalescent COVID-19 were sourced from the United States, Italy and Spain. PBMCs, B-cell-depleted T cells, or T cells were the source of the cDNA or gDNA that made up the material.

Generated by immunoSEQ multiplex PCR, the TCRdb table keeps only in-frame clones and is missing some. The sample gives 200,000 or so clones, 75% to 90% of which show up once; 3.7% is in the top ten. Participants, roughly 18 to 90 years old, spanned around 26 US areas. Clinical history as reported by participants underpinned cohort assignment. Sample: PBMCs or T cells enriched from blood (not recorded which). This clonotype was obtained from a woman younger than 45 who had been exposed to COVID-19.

The CDR3 DNA is TGCGCCAGCAGCCTTGGGACAGGGTGGACTGAAGCTTTCTTT. It codes for CASSLGTGWTEAFF. The rearrangement joins TRBV5-1 to TRBJ1-1; 9 bases match TRBD1. V lost 4 bases and J lost 5; bases outside the gene matches: 6. This CDR3 comprises 14 residues. CDR1 SGHRS and CDR2 YFSETQ come from the germline V gene.